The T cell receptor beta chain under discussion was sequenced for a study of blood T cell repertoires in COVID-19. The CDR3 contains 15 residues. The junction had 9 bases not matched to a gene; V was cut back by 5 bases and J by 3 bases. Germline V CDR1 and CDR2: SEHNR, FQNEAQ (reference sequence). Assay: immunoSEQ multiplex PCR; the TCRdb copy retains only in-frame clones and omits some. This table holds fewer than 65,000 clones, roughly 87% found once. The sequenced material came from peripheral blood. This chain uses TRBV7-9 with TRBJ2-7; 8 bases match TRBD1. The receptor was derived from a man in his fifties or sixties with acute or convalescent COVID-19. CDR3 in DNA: TGTGCCAGCAGCCCGCCGGCAGGGGGCATCTACGAGCAGTACTTC. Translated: CASSPPAGGIYEQYF.